This T cell receptor beta chain was retrieved from a study of blood T cell repertoires in COVID-19 (dated by TCRdb to 2018 to 2021). For the study in its entirety: Samples from collaborators originated in the United States, Italy and Spain and spanned both the acute and convalescent phases of COVID-19. The prospective study material was composed of cDNA or gDNA derived from T cells, B-cell-depleted T cells, or PBMCs. Subjects who had been exposed to COVID-19, were actively infected with it, or had recovered from it provided the deeply sampled blood TCRbeta repertoires that made up the dataset. The repertoires were released in a freely available public database intended as a resource for research on the immune response to SARS-CoV-2. Samples came from the ongoing ImmuneRACE study (first 160 participants) plus 1,254 subjects from 6 global collaborators. The sample metadata nearly always contained a de-identified subject ID, COVID-19 status, age in years and sex. Where available, HLA class I and class II types were obtained from metadata supplied by the sample provider rather than from assay-based typing. What the authors observed across the whole study: How much clinical and demographic metadata was included differed by source and by participant, and the metadata was provided uncurated.

Another Seattle source contributed samples from volunteer blood donors who had recovered from COVID-19. The collaborating institutions used their own protocols to collect whole blood in K2EDTA tubes. For TCRbeta analysis, collaborators shipped samples as frozen whole blood, isolated PBMCs, or DNA extracted from either of those sample types. As for this clone: Its antigen is still unknown. No per-base quality is available; no much larger clone lies one base away.

CDR1 SQVTM and CDR2 ANQGSEA were looked up in the germline V gene. Trimming at the junction amounts to 7 bases on V and 5 bases on J, and the germline ends lie 16 bases apart. Measured from the cysteine to the phenylalanine, the CDR3 is 13 residues long. The CDR3 DNA has 39 bases and is translated from base 1. TCRbeta CDR3 regions were amplified from genomic DNA using the immunoSEQ Assay, a bias-controlled multiplex PCR. In the authors' own workflow: Within the assay, amplification of reference gene primers was used to estimate how many nucleated cells each sample contained. To quantify the absolute abundance of each unique TCRbeta CDR3 rearrangement, sequence reads were collapsed and filtered. For each sample, productive Simpson clonality was calculated as the square root of Simpson's diversity index over productive rearrangements. The source is immuneACCESS, and TCRdb retained only in-frame sequences with V and J called. Part of the clones is not carried over; for the studies checked, unresolved V genes explain less than half of this, and the remainder is unexplained. D and trimming were read from the DNA, whereas the V and J calls and clone size are those reported in that table. The table for this sample lists approximately 250,000 clones; approximately 89% of them were counted only once. The ten largest make up approximately 1.5% of the sample.

The clonotype originates from a woman aged 55-69 years who had recovered from COVID-19. Sequencing was carried out using peripheral blood. Recombination linked TRBV29-1 to TRBJ2-3; a weak D assignment points to TRBD2 (7 bases agree). CDR3 protein: CSGQGTNIDTQYF. In nucleotides, the sequence is TGCAGCGGCCAGGGGACTAACATAGATACGCAGTATTTT.